This TCR beta chain was recovered during a study of blood T cells in healthy people across ages. Regarding the study as a whole: A strong correlation between TCR beta diversity and naive T cell percentage was seen. A roughly linear age-dependent decrease characterized TCR beta diversity per million T cells.

The germline V and J ends were trimmed by 1 base and 4 bases, with 12 bases remaining between them. Germline V gene sequence: CDR1 SGHRS, CDR2 YFSETQ. The CDR3 covers 15 residues. Primed by a sample-barcoded 5' primer and a J-beta primer mix, a second PCR proceeded for about 7 to 12 cycles. TCRdb used MiXCR to reprocess the 5' RACE reads, holding one entry per CDR3 protein. In the table there are around 1,000,000 distinct CDR3 sequences, approximately 25% of which are singletons. About this clonotype itself: Its antigen is undetermined.

This sample was shared with a second study, whose subject was T cells of mothers and their children. That investigation notes: Extracted RNA, in its entirety, went into cDNA synthesis at about 1.5 ug per 15 ul. Detection of persistent microchimeric T cell clones did not occur.

The receptor was isolated from a girl under 10 years old in good health. The sequencing sample was made of blood. The chain recombines TRBV5-1 with TRBJ2-1, with D unclear. CDR3 sequence reads: CASSLNRVEYNEQFF. Here the CDR3 DNA reads TGCGCCAGCAGCTTGAACCGGGTGGAGTACAATGAGCAGTTCTTC.